This T cell receptor (beta chain) was documented in a study of spatial heterogeneity in lung cancer. Study-level information: Consistently, beta-chain sequences turned up in larger numbers than alpha-chain sequences did. For the average unique TCR and UMI combination, more than eight occurrences appeared in raw reads. Findings and limits, study-wide: For expanded intratumoral alpha and beta TCRs, counts tracked tumor mutation counts.

Concerning this clonotype: Its antigen is currently unknown.

CDR1 and CDR2 from the germline V gene are LGHDT and YNNKEL (reference sequence). This CDR3 region has 15 residues. Trimming removed 1 base from V and 6 bases from J; junction bases left unmatched: 6. The time point denotes: sample taken at primary tumor resection. The sequenced material consisted of unsorted whole RNA from tumor, nontumor lung or frozen PBMC. Using its own MiXCR run on the 5' RACE reads, TCRdb lists one record per CDR3 protein. The data show a few thousand distinct CDR3 sequences, roughly 12% seen once. The rearrangement uses TRBV3-1 and TRBJ2-7; the match to TRBD2 covers 10 bases. The specimen was lung tumor tissue, collected at surgery. The clonotype originates from a female donor with early-stage non-small cell lung cancer. CDR3 coding DNA: TGTGCCAGCAGCCAAGCCCTAGCGGGAGAATTCGAGCAGTACTTC. Translation gives CASSQALAGEFEQYF.